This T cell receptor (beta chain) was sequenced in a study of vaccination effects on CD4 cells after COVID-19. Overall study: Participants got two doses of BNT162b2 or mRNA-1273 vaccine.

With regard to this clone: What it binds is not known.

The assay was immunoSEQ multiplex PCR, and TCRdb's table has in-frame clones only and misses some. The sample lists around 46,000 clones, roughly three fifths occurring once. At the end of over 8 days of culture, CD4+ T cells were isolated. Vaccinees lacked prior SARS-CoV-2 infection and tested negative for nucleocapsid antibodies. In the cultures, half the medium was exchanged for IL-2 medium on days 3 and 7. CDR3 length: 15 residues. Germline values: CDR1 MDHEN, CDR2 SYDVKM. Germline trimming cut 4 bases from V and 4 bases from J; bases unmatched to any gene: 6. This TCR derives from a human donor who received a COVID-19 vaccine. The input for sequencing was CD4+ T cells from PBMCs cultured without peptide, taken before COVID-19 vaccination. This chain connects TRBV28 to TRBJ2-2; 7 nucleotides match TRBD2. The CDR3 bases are TGTGCCAGCAGTTGGGAGGCGGGAGTCACCGGGGAGCTGTTTTTT. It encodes CASSWEAGVTGELFF.